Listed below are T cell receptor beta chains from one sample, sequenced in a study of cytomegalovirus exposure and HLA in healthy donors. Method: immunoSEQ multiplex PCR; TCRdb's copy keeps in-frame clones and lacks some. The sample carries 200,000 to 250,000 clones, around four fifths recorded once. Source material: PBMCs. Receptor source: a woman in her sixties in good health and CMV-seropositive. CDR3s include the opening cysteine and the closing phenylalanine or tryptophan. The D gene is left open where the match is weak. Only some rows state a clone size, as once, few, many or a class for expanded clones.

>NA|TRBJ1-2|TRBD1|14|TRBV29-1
CSVLGQNTNYGYTF
TGCAGCGTTTTGGGACAGAACACTAACTATGGCTACACCTTC
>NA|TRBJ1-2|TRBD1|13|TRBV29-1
CSVGAGGAYGYTF
TGCAGCGTTGGGGCAGGGGGCGCCTATGGCTACACCTTC
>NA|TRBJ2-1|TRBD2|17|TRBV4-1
CASSPPLGSGRANEQFF
TGCGCCAGCAGCCCCCCGTTGGGTAGCGGGAGAGCCAATGAGCAGTTCTTC
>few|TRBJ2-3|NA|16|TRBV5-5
CASSLGNSGGTDTQYF
TGTGCCAGCAGCTTGGGGAATAGCGGAGGCACAGATACGCAGTATTTT
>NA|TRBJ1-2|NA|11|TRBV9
CASSFGDRYTF
TGTGCCAGCTCATTTGGAGATCGCTACACCTTC
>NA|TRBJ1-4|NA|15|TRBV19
CASSTIVATNEKLFF
TGTGCCAGTAGCACGATAGTTGCAACTAATGAAAAACTGTTTTTT
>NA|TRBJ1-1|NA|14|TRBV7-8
CASSVMTEYTEAFF
TGTGCCAGCAGCGTCATGACAGAGTACACTGAAGCTTTCTTT
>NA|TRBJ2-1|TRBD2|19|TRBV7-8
CASSLELAGGSVFRNEQFF
TGTGCCAGCAGCTTAGAACTAGCGGGAGGCTCGGTCTTTAGGAATGAGCAGTTCTTC
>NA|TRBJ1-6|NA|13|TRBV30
CAWSPGGSSPLHF
TGTGCCTGGAGTCCCGGGGGGAGTTCACCCCTCCACTTT
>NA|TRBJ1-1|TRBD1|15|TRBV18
CASSPYGTGDTEAFF
TGTGCCAGCTCACCATACGGGACAGGGGACACTGAAGCTTTCTTT
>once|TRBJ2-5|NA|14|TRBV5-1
CASSLAGEQETQYF
TGCGCCAGCAGCTTGGCGGGGGAGCAAGAGACCCAGTACTTC
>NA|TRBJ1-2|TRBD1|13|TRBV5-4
CASSPRQGEGYTF
TGTGCCAGCAGCCCGAGACAGGGGGAAGGCTACACCTTC
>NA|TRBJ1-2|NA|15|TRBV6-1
CASSGEVSYDYGYTF
TGTGCCAGCAGTGGTGAGGTTTCCTATGATTATGGCTACACCTTC
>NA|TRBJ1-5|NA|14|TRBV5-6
CASSSPGVDQPQHF
TGTGCCAGCAGCTCGCCAGGGGTAGATCAGCCCCAGCATTTT
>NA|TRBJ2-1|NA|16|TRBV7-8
CASSSWPDFAYNEQFF
TGTGCCAGCAGCTCCTGGCCGGACTTTGCCTACAATGAGCAGTTCTTC
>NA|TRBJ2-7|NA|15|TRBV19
CASSIDRRRAYEQYF
TGTGCCAGTAGTATAGATCGGAGGAGGGCCTACGAGCAGTACTTC
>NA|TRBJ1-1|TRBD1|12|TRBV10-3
CAIGQVNTEAFF
TGTGCCATCGGACAGGTGAACACTGAAGCTTTCTTT
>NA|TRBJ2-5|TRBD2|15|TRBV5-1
CASSLLAGGGETQYF
TGCGCCAGCAGCTTACTAGCGGGGGGGGGAGAGACCCAGTACTTC
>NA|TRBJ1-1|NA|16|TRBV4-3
CASSGQGSRMNTEAFF
TGCGCCAGCAGCGGGCAGGGCTCCAGAATGAACACTGAAGCTTTCTTT
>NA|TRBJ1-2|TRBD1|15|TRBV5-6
CASSLVDRPFYGYTF
TGTGCCAGCAGCTTGGTGGACAGGCCTTTCTATGGCTACACCTTC
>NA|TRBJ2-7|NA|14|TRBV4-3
CASSQGRASYEQYF
TGCGCCAGCAGCCAAGGGCGGGCCTCCTACGAGCAGTACTTC
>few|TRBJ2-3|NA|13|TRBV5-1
CASSLVGGDTQYF
TGCGCCAGCAGCTTGGTCGGCGGAGATACGCAGTATTTT
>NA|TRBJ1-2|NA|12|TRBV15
CATSRDSGGYTF
TGTGCCACCAGCAGAGATTCGGGGGGCTACACCTTC
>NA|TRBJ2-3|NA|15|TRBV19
CASKITAHLTDTQYF
TGTGCCAGTAAGATAACAGCCCATTTAACAGATACGCAGTATTTT
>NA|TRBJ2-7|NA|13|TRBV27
CASSFRPGGEQYF
TGTGCCAGCAGTTTTCGCCCAGGGGGGGAGCAGTACTTC
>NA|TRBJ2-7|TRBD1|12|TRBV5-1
CASGQGAAEQYF
TGCGCCAGCGGACAGGGGGCGGCCGAGCAGTACTTC
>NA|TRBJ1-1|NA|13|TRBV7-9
CASSLQGWTEAFF
TGTGCCAGCAGCTTACAGGGGTGGACTGAAGCTTTCTTT
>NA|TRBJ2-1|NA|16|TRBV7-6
CANSDWGTPRENEQFF
TGTGCCAACAGCGACTGGGGGACACCCCGCGAGAATGAGCAGTTCTTC
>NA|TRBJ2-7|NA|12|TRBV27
CASSGAPNEQYF
TGTGCCAGCAGTGGGGCGCCCAACGAGCAGTACTTC
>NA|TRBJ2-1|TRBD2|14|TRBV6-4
CASRRGGGACEQFF
TGTGCCAGCAGGAGGGGCGGGGGGGCTTGCGAGCAGTTCTTC
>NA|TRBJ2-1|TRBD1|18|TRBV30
CAWTPRGRWSLDHNEQFF
TGTGCCTGGACCCCCAGGGGGCGATGGTCTTTAGATCACAATGAGCAGTTCTTC
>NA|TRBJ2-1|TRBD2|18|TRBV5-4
CASSSSTSGRSSYNEQFF
TGTGCCAGCAGCTCGTCGACTAGCGGGAGAAGCTCCTACAATGAGCAGTTCTTC
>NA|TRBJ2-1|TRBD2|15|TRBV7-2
CASRPPGLGSNEQFF
TGTGCCAGCAGGCCTCCGGGACTAGGGAGTAATGAGCAGTTCTTC
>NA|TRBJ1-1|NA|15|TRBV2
CASSAMGGAGTEAFF
TGTGCCAGCAGTGCAATGGGGGGGGCCGGCACTGAAGCTTTCTTT
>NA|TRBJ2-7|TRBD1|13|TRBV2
CASLDRVSLEQYF
TGTGCCAGCCTGGACAGGGTTTCCCTCGAGCAGTACTTC
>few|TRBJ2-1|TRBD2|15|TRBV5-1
CASSPAQRGSGEQFF
TGCGCCAGCAGCCCCGCACAGCGGGGGTCAGGTGAGCAGTTCTTC
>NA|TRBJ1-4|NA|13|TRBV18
CASSPRDIGKLFF
TGTGCCAGCTCACCAAGGGACATAGGAAAACTGTTTTTT
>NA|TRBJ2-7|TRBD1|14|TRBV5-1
CASTRTGRLYEQYF
TGCGCCAGTACCAGGACAGGGAGGTTGTACGAGCAGTACTTC
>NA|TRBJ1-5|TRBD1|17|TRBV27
CASSPKKGGSGNQPQHF
TGTGCCAGCAGCCCGAAAAAAGGGGGCTCAGGGAATCAGCCCCAGCATTTT
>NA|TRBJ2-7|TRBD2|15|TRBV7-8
CASSRLAGGPLEQYF
TGTGCCAGCTCGAGACTAGCGGGAGGGCCCCTCGAGCAGTACTTC
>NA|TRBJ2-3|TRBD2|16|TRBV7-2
CASTLLAGTTPDTQYF
TGTGCCAGCACCTTACTTGCCGGGACTACCCCAGATACGCAGTATTTT
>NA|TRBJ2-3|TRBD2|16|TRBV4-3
CASSQDLTSGPIAQYF
TGCGCCAGCAGCCAAGATCTCACTAGCGGTCCTATAGCGCAGTATTTT
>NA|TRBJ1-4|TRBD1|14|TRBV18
CASSRRGRDEKLFF
TGTGCCAGCTCACGGAGGGGGCGGGATGAAAAACTGTTTTTT
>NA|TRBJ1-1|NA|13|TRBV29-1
CSGNAVLNTEAFF
TGCAGCGGCAACGCGGTCCTGAACACTGAAGCTTTCTTT
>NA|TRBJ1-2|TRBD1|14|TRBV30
CAWVRQGPNYGYTF
TGTGCCTGGGTACGACAGGGCCCTAACTATGGCTACACCTTC
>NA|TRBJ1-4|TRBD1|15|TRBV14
CASSQPGQLNEKLFF
TGTGCCAGCAGCCAGCCGGGACAGCTTAATGAAAAACTGTTTTTT
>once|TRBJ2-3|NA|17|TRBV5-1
CASSLGLVAGGTDTQYF
TGCGCCAGCAGCTTAGGACTTGTTGCAGGGGGCACAGATACGCAGTATTTT
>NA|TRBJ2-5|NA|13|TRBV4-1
CASSQAGGETQYF
TGCGCCAGCAGCCAAGCAGGGGGGGAGACCCAGTACTTC
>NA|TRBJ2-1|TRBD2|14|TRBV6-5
CASNLSGSENEQFF
TGTGCCAGCAACCTTAGCGGGAGCGAGAATGAGCAGTTCTTC
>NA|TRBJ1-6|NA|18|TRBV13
CASSGQGDSSSYNSPLHF
TGTGCCAGCAGCGGGCAAGGAGACAGTAGCTCCTATAATTCACCCCTCCACTTT
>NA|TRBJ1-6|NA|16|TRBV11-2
CASSLIRQIGNSPLHF
TGTGCCAGCAGCCTTATTCGACAGATTGGAAATTCACCCCTCCACTTT
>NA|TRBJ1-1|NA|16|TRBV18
CASSQGQSTMNTEAFF
TGTGCCAGCTCCCAAGGACAGTCAACTATGAACACTGAAGCTTTCTTT
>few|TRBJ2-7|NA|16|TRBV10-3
CATGDSERAKTYEQYF
TGTGCCACCGGCGACTCCGAGCGGGCGAAAACCTACGAGCAGTACTTC
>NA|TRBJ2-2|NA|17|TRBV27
CASRYYRPSSDTGELFF
TGTGCCAGCAGGTATTACAGGCCCTCGTCGGACACCGGGGAGCTGTTTTTT
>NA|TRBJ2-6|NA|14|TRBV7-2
CASSPWPGANVLTF
TGTGCCAGCAGCCCCTGGCCTGGGGCCAACGTCCTGACTTTC
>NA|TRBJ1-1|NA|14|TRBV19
CASSIPQRGFEAFF
TGTGCCAGTAGTATACCGCAGCGCGGATTTGAAGCTTTCTTT
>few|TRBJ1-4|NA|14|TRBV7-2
CASSSGGTNEKLFF
TGTGCCAGCAGTTCCGGGGGAACTAATGAAAAACTGTTTTTT
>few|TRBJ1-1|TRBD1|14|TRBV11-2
CASSRTGDNTEAFF
TGTGCCAGCAGCCGGACAGGGGATAACACTGAAGCTTTCTTT
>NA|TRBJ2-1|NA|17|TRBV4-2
CASSQANQASDYNEQFF
TGTGCCAGCAGCCAAGCCAATCAGGCTAGCGACTACAATGAGCAGTTCTTC
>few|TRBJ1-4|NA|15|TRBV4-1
CASSPTNGGREKLFF
TGCGCCAGCAGCCCTACCAACGGGGGTCGTGAAAAACTGTTTTTT